These 26 T cell receptor beta chains came from one sample sequenced in a study of vaccination effects on CD4 cells after COVID-19. Cells that had been cultured for 10 days were the source of isolated CD4+ T cells. The assay was immunoSEQ multiplex PCR, and TCRdb's table has in-frame clones only and misses some. The data show tens of thousands of clones, with more than 60% seen just once and approximately 24% held by the top ten. These receptors lack a known antigen. Sequenced here: CD4+ T cells from PBMCs cultured without peptide, sampled before COVID-19 vaccination. These receptors were taken from a human donor who had a prior SARS-CoV-2 infection.

The CDR3 spells CASSKVRSTIYRPAGIPYEQYF. The CDR3 DNA is TGTGCCAGCAGCAAAGTTAGATCCACAATCTATAGACCAGCGGGCATTCCCTACGAGCAGTACTTC. V is TRBV21-1 and J is TRBJ2-7; no check of the table's D call, TRBD2, against the DNA was made. TRBV21-1 is labeled a pseudogene. CDR3 length: 22 residues.

The chain links TRBV19 to TRBJ1-4, with D perhaps TRBD1 (6 bases). Trimming took off 4 bases at V and 3 bases at J, with 12 bases between the two ends. The CDR3 runs 15 residues. From germline, CDR1 is LNHDA and CDR2 SQIVND (reference sequence). CDR3 nucleotide sequence: TGTGCCAGTAGTAAAGTACAGGGAGCTAATGAAAAACTGTTTTTT. Translated: CASSKVQGANEKLFF. Together with reference TRBV19 and TRBJ1-4, the CDR3 gives the full variable domain: DGGITQSPKYLFRKEGQNVTLSCEQNLNHDAMYWYRQDPGQGLRLIYYSQIVNDFQKGDIAEGYSVSREKKESFPLTVTSAQKNPTAFYLCASSKVQGANEKLFFGSGTQLSVL.

This chain connects TRBV27 to TRBJ2-7; D is unclear. The V and J ends lost 3 bases and 5 bases respectively, with 17 bases between them. The CDR3 length is 15 residues. Germline CDR1 MNHEY, CDR2 SMNVEV (reference sequence). This CDR3 reads CASSFIGGSSNEQYF. Here the CDR3 DNA reads TGTGCCAGCAGTTTCATAGGCGGCAGTTCCAACGAGCAGTACTTC.

V is TRBV6-5 and J is TRBJ2-3; D tentatively reads TRBD1 or TRBD2 (5 bases each). Germline values: CDR1 MNHEY, CDR2 SVGAGI. Trimming took off 6 bases at V and 6 bases at J, with 13 bases between the two ends. CDR3 size: 13 residues. The CDR3, as DNA: TGTGCCAGCAGGGGACCCGCCATGGATACGCAGTATTTT. It codes for CASRGPAMDTQYF.

This chain joins TRBV9 and TRBJ2-5; D uncertain. Trimming cost V 0 bases and J 2 bases, with 11 bases left between them. The length of the CDR3 is 15 residues. The germline CDR1 and CDR2 sequences are SGDLS and YYNGEE. CDR3 residues: CASSVGWAEQETQYF. In nucleotides, the CDR3 is TGTGCCAGCAGCGTAGGTTGGGCTGAGCAAGAGACCCAGTACTTC.

V gene TRBV6-2 or TRBV6-3 combines with J gene TRBJ1-2, with TRBD1 identical over 7 bases. The CDR3 is 14 amino acids. Trimming removed 2 bases from V and 4 bases from J; junction bases left unmatched: 4. Germline-derived CDR1 and CDR2 are MNHEY and SVGEGT. The CDR3 nucleotides read TGTGCCAGCAGTTACAGCGGGACAGCCTATGGCTACACCTTC. Its protein product is CASSYSGTAYGYTF.

The chain uses TRBV5-4 and TRBJ1-2; unclear D gene. Trimming pared 0 bases from V and 1 base from J, leaving 1 base between. The CDR3 has 12 residues. Looked up from germline, CDR1 is SGHNT and CDR2 is YYREEE (reference sequence). The CDR3 DNA reads as TGTGCCAGCAGCTTGGTTAACTATGGCTACACCTTC. Its translation is CASSLVNYGYTF. Using reference TRBV5-4 and TRBJ1-2 for the parts outside the CDR3, the full variable domain is ETGVTQSPTHLIKTRGQQVTLRCSSQSGHNTVSWYQQALGQGPQFIFQYYREEENGRGNFPPRFSGLQFPNYSSELNVNALELDDSALYLCASSLVNYGYTFGSGTRLTVV.

The chain is built from TRBV6-5 and TRBJ2-5; no firm D call. The V gene lost 2 bases and the J gene lost 2 bases, with 15 bases spanning the gap. The germline V gene has CDR1 MNHEY and CDR2 SVGAGI. This CDR3 has 16 amino acids. The CDR3 DNA reads TGTGCCAGCAGTTACAGCTCCTCCTCCCTTCAAGAGACCCAGTACTTC. This codes for CASSYSSSSLQETQYF.

This chain uses TRBV11-2 with TRBJ1-6; 10 nucleotides line up with TRBD1. The CDR3 has 19 amino acids. CDR1 and CDR2 (germline): SGHAT, FQNNGV. With V trimmed by 1 base and J by 0 bases, 6 bases remained unmatched. CDR3 nucleotides: TGTGCCAGCAGCTTAGGACAGGGGGCGCGGTCCTCCTATAATTCACCCCTCCACTTT. Amino acid sequence: CASSLGQGARSSYNSPLHF.

V gene TRBV24-1 combines with J gene TRBJ2-1; 10 bases are shared with TRBD2. CDR3 length equals 16 residues. Per germline, CDR1 KGHDR and CDR2 SFDVKD. The ends lost 3 bases at V and 6 bases at J; junction bases unmatched: 7. The CDR3, as DNA: TGTGCCACCAGTGATCCCGGGACTAGCGCATTCAATGAGCAGTTCTTC. This codes for CATSDPGTSAFNEQFF.

This rearrangement joins TRBV9 to TRBJ1-1; D gene ambiguous. The CDR3 consists of 13 residues. The V and J ends lost 0 bases and 1 base respectively, with 4 bases between them. The V gene's germline CDR1 is SGDLS and CDR2 YYNGEE. CDR3 amino acids: CASSVDQNTEAFF. Here the CDR3 DNA reads TGTGCCAGCAGCGTAGATCAGAACACTGAAGCTTTCTTT.

The CDR3 nucleotides read TGTGCCAGCAGCTCTAGGCCAGGGGAACCCCTTTGGGAGACCCAGTACTTC. It codes for CASSSRPGEPLWETQYF. V usage is TRBV3-1 (or the pseudogene TRBV3-2) and J usage is TRBJ2-5; maybe TRBD1 (6 bases). The CDR3 is 17 residues long. The ends were cut back, 5 bases at V and 5 bases at J, with 24 bases in the middle. Germline V lookup: CDR1 LGHDT, CDR2 YNNKEL (reference sequence).

The chain couples TRBV19 to TRBJ2-3, with D perhaps matching TRBD2 (7 bases). Looked up from germline, CDR1 is LNHDA and CDR2 is SQIVND (reference sequence). CDR3 size: 15 residues. V was clipped by 8 bases and J by 5 bases, with 20 bases between them. The CDR3: CASGSGDITLDTQYF. Written as DNA, the CDR3 is TGTGCCAGTGGGAGCGGGGACATCACACTAGATACGCAGTATTTT.

The chain is built from TRBV9 and TRBJ1-2; 8 bases align to TRBD1. The CDR3 runs 15 residues. Germline trimming cut 3 bases from V and 8 bases from J; bases unmatched to any gene: 12. Germline CDR1 reads SGDLS; CDR2 reads YYNGEE. In nucleotides, the CDR3 is TGTGCCAGCAGCGCAACTATTGACAGGGGCGGCGGCTACACCTTC. Protein sequence: CASSATIDRGGGYTF. Drawing the rest from reference TRBV9 and TRBJ1-2, the complete variable domain is DSGVTQTPKHLITATGQRVTLRCSPRSGDLSVYWYQQSLDQGLQFLIQYYNGEERAKGNILERFSAQQFPDLHSELNLSSLELGDSALYFCASSATIDRGGGYTFGSGTRLTVV.

This clone showed up just a few times. The V and J genes are TRBV7-9 and TRBJ2-1, with a possible D match to TRBD1 (6 bases). CDR1 is SEHNR and CDR2 is FQNEAQ in the germline V gene (reference sequence). CDR3 length: 14 amino acids. Trimming removed 5 bases at V and 6 bases at J, with 14 bases between. The chain's CDR3 is CASSLSGTTNEQFF. Here the CDR3 DNA reads TGTGCCAGCAGCCTGTCCGGGACAACCAATGAGCAGTTCTTC.

The rearrangement uses TRBV30 and TRBJ2-3; a possible D gene is TRBD1 (5 bases). Germline V gene lookup returns CDR1 GTSNPN and CDR2 SVGIG (reference sequence). V was shortened by 3 bases and J by 0 bases, with 10 bases between the two germline ends. There are 14 residues in the CDR3. The CDR3 is CAWRDTTSTDTQYF. The CDR3 DNA sequence: TGTGCCTGGAGGGACACGACTAGCACAGATACGCAGTATTTT. The full variable domain, rest sourced from reference TRBV30 and TRBJ2-3, is SQTIHQWPATLVQPVGSPLSLECTVEGTSNPNLYWYRQAAGRGLQLLFYSVGIGQISSEVPQNLSASRPQDRQFILSSKKLLLSDSGFYLCAWRDTTSTDTQYFGPGTRLTVL.

For the CDR3, the DNA is TGTGCCAGCAGTTACCATGACAGGGGGCCCTACGAGCAGTACTTC. Protein sequence: CASSYHDRGPYEQYF. The V gene is TRBV6-5, the J gene TRBJ2-7; 10 positions agree with TRBD1. CDR3 length: 15 amino acids. Germline lookup yields CDR1 MNHEY and CDR2 SVGAGI. Trimming removed 2 bases from V and 2 bases from J; junction bases left unmatched: 3.

The rearrangement uses TRBV7-9 and TRBJ2-1; 10 bases line up with TRBD2. The length of the CDR3 is 16 residues. With V trimmed by 2 bases and J by 4 bases, 5 bases remained unmatched. CDR1 and CDR2 (germline): SEHNR, FQNEAQ (reference sequence). Here the CDR3 DNA reads TGTGCCAGCAGCTTATCAGGGACTAGCGCGTACAATGAGCAGTTCTTC. Its translation: CASSLSGTSAYNEQFF.

This clone was observed a handful of times. J is TRBJ2-1 and V is TRBV7-3; D possibly corresponds to TRBD1 (6 bases). CDR3 length equals 13 residues. Trimming stripped 2 bases from V and 4 bases from J, with 6 bases between. Germline values: CDR1 SGHTA, CDR2 FQGTGA. CDR3 loop: CASSLGTYNEQFF. The CDR3 DNA follows: TGTGCCAGCAGCTTAGGGACATACAATGAGCAGTTCTTC.

The chain joins TRBV5-4 to TRBJ2-1, with D uncertain. Germline lookup yields CDR1 SGHNT and CDR2 YYREEE (reference sequence). V was pared by 0 bases and J by 7 bases, with 5 bases between. The CDR3 spans 12 residues. This CDR3 reads CASSLAPNEQFF. DNA for the CDR3: TGTGCCAGCAGCTTGGCACCAAATGAGCAGTTCTTC.

The chain uses TRBV7-3 and TRBJ2-3; 11 nucleotides agree with TRBD2. Trimming cost V 7 bases and J 5 bases; bases outside gene matches: 8. The germline V gene encodes CDR1 SGHTA and CDR2 FQGTGA. There are 15 residues in the CDR3. DNA for the CDR3: TGTGCCAGCAAGCGGGGGGGACTAGCGGTAGATACGCAGTATTTT. It encodes CASKRGGLAVDTQYF.

This chain uses TRBV18 with TRBJ1-3; D ambiguous. CDR1 KGHSH and CDR2 LQKENI come from the germline V gene. This CDR3 region has 19 residues. V lost 1 base and J lost 0, with 19 bases in between. CDR3 DNA sequence: TGTGCCAGCTCACCACTAATCGATAACACACGAAACTCTGGAAACACCATATATTTT. Protein product: CASSPLIDNTRNSGNTIYF.

The table lists this clone with a few counts. The chain is built from TRBV18 and TRBJ1-2; D gene ambiguous. V was clipped by 3 bases and J by 2 bases, with 10 bases between them. This CDR3 has 14 amino acids. Germline assignment: CDR1 KGHSH and CDR2 LQKENI. The CDR3 DNA is TGTGCCAGCTCACCGGGAGACGGAAACTATGGCTACACCTTC. Protein: CASSPGDGNYGYTF.

The chain joins TRBV7-2 to TRBJ2-1; D may be TRBD2 (6 bases). The V end was cut by 3 bases, the J end by 6 bases, with 9 bases between. The CDR3 sequence is 13 residues long. Germline V gene lookup returns CDR1 SGHTA and CDR2 FQGNSA. CDR3 protein: CASSFGLINEQFF. The CDR3 nucleotides read TGTGCCAGCAGCTTTGGACTAATCAATGAGCAGTTCTTC.

The V gene is TRBV14, the J gene TRBJ1-1, with D perhaps TRBD1 (6 bases). There are 14 residues in the CDR3. Trimming removed 0 bases from V and 7 bases from J, with 12 bases in between. The germline V gene encodes CDR1 SGHDN and CDR2 FVKESK. This CDR3 reads CASSQDPWDNEAFF. The DNA for the CDR3 is TGTGCCAGCAGCCAAGATCCGTGGGACAATGAAGCTTTCTTT.

Remarks on this clone: One base away lies a much larger clone, so this may be a sequencing read error. This chain connects TRBV5-1 to TRBJ2-1; D unclear. Trimming pared 0 bases from V and 2 bases from J, leaving 3 bases between. This CDR3 contains 13 residues. Germline CDR1 reads SGHRS; CDR2 reads YFSETQ. DNA for the CDR3: TGCGCCAGCAGCTTGGACACCTACAATGAGCAGTTCTTC. Amino acid sequence: CASSLDTYNEQFF.